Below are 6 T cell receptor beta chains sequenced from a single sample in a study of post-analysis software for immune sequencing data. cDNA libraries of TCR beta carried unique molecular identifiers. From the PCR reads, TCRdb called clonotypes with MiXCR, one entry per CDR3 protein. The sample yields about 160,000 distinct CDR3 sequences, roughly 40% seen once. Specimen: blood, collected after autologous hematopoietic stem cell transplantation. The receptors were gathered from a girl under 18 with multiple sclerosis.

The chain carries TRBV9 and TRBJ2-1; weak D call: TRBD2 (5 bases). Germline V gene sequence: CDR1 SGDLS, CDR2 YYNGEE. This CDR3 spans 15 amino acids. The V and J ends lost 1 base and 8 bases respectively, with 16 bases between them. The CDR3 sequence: CASSVFEASRDEQFF. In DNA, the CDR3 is TGTGCCAGCAGCGTATTTGAGGCTAGCCGCGATGAGCAGTTCTTC. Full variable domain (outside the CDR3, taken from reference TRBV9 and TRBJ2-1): DSGVTQTPKHLITATGQRVTLRCSPRSGDLSVYWYQQSLDQGLQFLIQYYNGEERAKGNILERFSAQQFPDLHSELNLSSLELGDSALYFCASSVFEASRDEQFFGPGTRLTVL.

CDR3 nucleotide sequence: TGTGCCAGCAGTTTGCCCGCAGGGACCGGGGAGCTGTTTTTT. This gives the protein CASSLPAGTGELFF. This sequence joins TRBV12-3 or TRBV12-4 and TRBJ2-2; perhaps TRBD1 as D (5 bases). The V end lost 3 bases, the J end lost 5 bases, and 10 bases lay between the germline ends. This CDR3 region has 14 residues.

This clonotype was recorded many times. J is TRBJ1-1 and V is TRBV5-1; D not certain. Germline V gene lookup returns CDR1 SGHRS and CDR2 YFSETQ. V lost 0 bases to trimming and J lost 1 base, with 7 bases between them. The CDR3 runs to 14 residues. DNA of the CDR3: TGCGCCAGCAGCTTGGGCACCCAGAACACTGAAGCTTTCTTT. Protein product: CASSLGTQNTEAFF.

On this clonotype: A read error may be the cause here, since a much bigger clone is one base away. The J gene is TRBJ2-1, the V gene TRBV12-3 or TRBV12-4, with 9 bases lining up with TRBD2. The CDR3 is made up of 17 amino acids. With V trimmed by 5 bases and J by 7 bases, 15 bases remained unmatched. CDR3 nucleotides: TGTGCCAGCAGTCCCGGGACTAGCATAGAGGGAAAGAATGAGCAGTTCTTC. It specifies CASSPGTSIEGKNEQFF.

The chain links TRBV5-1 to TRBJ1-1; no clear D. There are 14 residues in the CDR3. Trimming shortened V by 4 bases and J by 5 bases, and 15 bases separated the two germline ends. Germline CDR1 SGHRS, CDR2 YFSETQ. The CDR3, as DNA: TGCGCCAGCAGCAGCCCCGCAGGTGGGACTGAAGCTTTCTTT. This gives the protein CASSSPAGGTEAFF.

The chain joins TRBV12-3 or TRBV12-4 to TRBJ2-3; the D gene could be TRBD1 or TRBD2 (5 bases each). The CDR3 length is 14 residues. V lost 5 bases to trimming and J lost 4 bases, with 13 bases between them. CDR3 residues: CASSPGTSADTQYF. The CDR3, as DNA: TGTGCCAGCAGTCCCGGGACGAGTGCAGATACGCAGTATTTT.